The next 18 T cell receptor beta chains were all read from a single sample in a study of cytomegalovirus exposure and HLA in healthy donors. The primer mix had 60 Vbeta and 13 Jbeta primers. Repertoires were generated with immunoSEQ multiplex PCR, while TCRdb's copy carries only in-frame clones and drops some. Of 52,000 or so clones in the sample, 77% were seen once. The sample comprised PBMCs. These receptors were obtained from a woman in her thirties or forties in good health and CMV-seropositive.

This sequence joins TRBV7-2 and TRBJ2-2; TRBD2 is a possible D gene (6 bases). V was cut by 5 bases and J by 4 bases, with 8 bases left in between. Looked up from germline, CDR1 is SGHTA and CDR2 is FQGNSA. The CDR3 runs 13 residues. The CDR3 spells CASSGGVTGELFF. The CDR3 bases are TGTGCCAGCAGCGGCGGGGTCACCGGGGAGCTGTTTTTT.

The CDR3 sequence: CASTHSGGAAQYF. Written as DNA, the CDR3 is TGTGCCAGCACCCATTCGGGTGGAGCGGCCCAGTACTTC. The V gene is TRBV7-8, the J gene TRBJ2-5, with D perhaps TRBD2 (5 bases). Germline loops: CDR1 SGHVS, CDR2 FQNEAQ. V dropped 7 bases and J dropped 9 bases, with 18 bases sitting between them. The CDR3 contains 13 residues.

This clone has only a few counts. This chain joins TRBV2 and TRBJ2-2, with 7 nucleotides matching TRBD1. J lost 1 base, V lost 6 bases, and 5 bases had no gene match. CDR3 length: 15 residues. Germline V gene sequence: CDR1 SNHLY, CDR2 FYNNEI. CDR3 in DNA: TGTGCCAGCAGCCAGGGACAGATGAACACCGGGGAGCTGTTTTTT. This gives the protein CASSQGQMNTGELFF. The entire variable domain, with the rest obtained from reference TRBV2 and TRBJ2-2, is as follows: EPEVTQTPSHQVTQMGQEVILRCVPISNHLYFYWYRQILGQKVEFLVSFYNNEISEKSEIFDDQFSVERPDGSNFTLKIRSTKLEDSAMYFCASSQGQMNTGELFFGEGSRLTVL.

This clone was seen only a few times. The chain joins TRBV15 to TRBJ2-1; D perhaps matches TRBD1 (7 bases). There are 15 residues in the CDR3. V was cut by 6 bases and J by 6 bases, with 18 bases left in between. The germline CDR1 and CDR2 sequences are LNHNV and YYDKDF (reference sequence). The CDR3 loop reads CATRTRTGPSNEQFF. For the CDR3, the DNA is TGTGCCACCAGGACTAGGACAGGTCCCTCCAATGAGCAGTTCTTC.

V gene TRBV30 combines with J gene TRBJ1-6, with D tentatively TRBD1 (5 bases). The germline V gene encodes CDR1 GTSNPN and CDR2 SVGIG (reference sequence). V dropped 4 bases and J dropped 8 bases, with 12 bases sitting between them. This CDR3 has 13 residues. The CDR3 DNA is TGTGCCTGGAACAGCGTCAGGGATTCACCCCTCCACTTT. Translation gives CAWNSVRDSPLHF.

This chain connects TRBV9 to TRBJ2-1; 11 bases agree with TRBD2. J gave up 5 bases and V 7 bases, and 8 bases lay outside the gene matches. Germline loops: CDR1 SGDLS, CDR2 YYNGEE. This CDR3 region has 15 residues. As DNA, the CDR3 is TGTGCCAGCGGCCGGCAACTAGCGGGAGACAATGAGCAGTTCTTC. Translated, it gives CASGRQLAGDNEQFF.

The chain uses TRBV6-5 and TRBJ1-6, with 8 nucleotides matching TRBD1. J gave up 7 bases and V 2 bases, and 7 bases lay outside the gene matches. CDR1 MNHEY and CDR2 SVGAGI come from the germline V gene. The CDR3 has 16 amino acids. The CDR3 DNA reads as TGTGCCAGCAGTTACCGGACAGGGCTCTTAAATTCACCCCTCCACTTT. Residues: CASSYRTGLLNSPLHF.

The genes are TRBV11-2 and TRBJ2-5; 7 positions agree with TRBD1. V was pared by 5 bases and J by 2 bases, with 8 bases of the junction left unmatched. Germline loops: CDR1 SGHAT, CDR2 FQNNGV. The length of the CDR3 is 15 residues. CDR3 DNA: TGTGCCAGCAGCCGACCGACAGGGTCTCAAGAGACCCAGTACTTC. Translating gives CASSRPTGSQETQYF.

This clone was seen more than once but under ten times. The chain couples TRBV6-5 to TRBJ1-2, with D tentatively TRBD1 (5 bases). Germline lookup yields CDR1 MNHEY and CDR2 SVGAGI. V was shortened by 6 bases and J by 8 bases, with 16 bases between the two germline ends. There are 13 residues in the CDR3. The CDR3, as DNA: TGTGCCAGCAGACTCGGGGGGGGTGGAGGCTACACCTTC. Translation gives CASRLGGGGGYTF.

A single count supports this clone. The chain uses TRBV21-1 and TRBJ2-2; TRBD1 is the table's D call, not checked against the DNA. TRBV21-1 is annotated as a pseudogene. CDR3 length: 15 amino acids. The chain's CDR3 is CASETGGLNTGELFF. The DNA of the CDR3 is TGTGCCAGCGAGACAGGGGGCTTAAACACCGGGGAGCTGTTTTTT.

The table lists this clone with a count of one. The rearrangement uses TRBV27 and TRBJ1-1; a weak D match, TRBD1 (6 bases). V lost 6 bases, J lost 4 bases, and 12 bases lay in between. This CDR3 comprises 13 residues. The germline V gene has CDR1 MNHEY and CDR2 SMNVEV (reference sequence). CDR3 DNA sequence: TGTGCCAGCAGGCTTGGACAGCGCACTGAAGCTTTCTTT. This gives the protein CASRLGQRTEAFF.

CDR3 sequence reads: CASGDSDRNNSPLHF. In DNA form, the CDR3 reads TGTGCCAGCGGGGACAGCGACAGGAATAATTCACCCCTCCACTTT. The chain carries TRBV6-1 and TRBJ1-6; 7 nucleotides match TRBD1. Germline CDR1 and CDR2: MNHNS and SASEGT. The CDR3 sequence is 15 residues long. J lost 5 bases, V lost 8 bases, and 9 bases had no gene match.

The chain couples TRBV6-1 to TRBJ2-7; D is possibly TRBD1 (5 bases). Germline V gives CDR1 MNHNS, CDR2 SASEGT. V gave up 5 bases and J gave up 2 bases, with 10 bases separating them. This CDR3 region has 13 residues. The CDR3 nucleotides read TGTGCCAGCAGTAGACAGCCCCCCTACGAGCAGTACTTC. This encodes CASSRQPPYEQYF.

This clone has only a few counts. The rearrangement uses TRBV28 and TRBJ2-7; 7 bases fit TRBD1. V lost 5 bases and J lost 0; bases outside the gene matches: 7. The CDR3 is made up of 15 amino acids. Germline values: CDR1 MDHEN, CDR2 SYDVKM. The DNA of the CDR3 is TGTGCCAGCAGTCCTGGACAGGCCGCCTCCTACGAGCAGTACTTC. Translated: CASSPGQAASYEQYF.

V and J are TRBV7-9 and TRBJ1-2; tentative D call: TRBD1 (6 bases). The CDR3 length is 14 residues. The V and J ends lost 5 bases and 2 bases respectively, with 12 bases between them. Germline loops: CDR1 SEHNR, CDR2 FQNEAQ (reference sequence). The CDR3 sequence: CASSLQGWNYGYTF. The CDR3 DNA sequence: TGTGCCAGCAGCCTACAGGGCTGGAACTATGGCTACACCTTC. The full variable domain, its missing parts supplied by reference TRBV7-9 and TRBJ1-2, is DTGVSQNPRHKITKRGQNVTFRCDPISEHNRLYWYRQTLGQGPEFLTYFQNEAQLEKSRLLSDRFSAERPKGSFSTLEIQRTEQGDSAMYLCASSLQGWNYGYTFGSGTRLTVV.

V gene TRBV28 combines with J gene TRBJ2-5; D not resolved. V lost 2 bases to trimming and J lost 3 bases, with 7 bases between them. This CDR3 region has 13 residues. The germline V gene encodes CDR1 MDHEN and CDR2 SYDVKM. This chain's CDR3 is CASSLSLKETQYF. The CDR3 nucleotides are TGTGCCAGCAGTTTAAGCTTAAAAGAGACCCAGTACTTC.

In the case of this clone: The germline gene is not matched at one end of the junction; a read error may be the cause. This chain joins TRBV20-1 and TRBJ2-7; no clear D gene. Germline CDR1 and CDR2: DFQATT and SNEGSKA (reference sequence). The CDR3 length is 8 residues. CDR3 region: CSADGLHF. The CDR3 coding sequence is TGCAGTGCCGACGGGTTGCACTTC.

The chain joins TRBV4-3 to TRBJ1-3; D is ambiguous. The CDR3 extends over 13 amino acids. V lost 0 bases, J lost 4 bases, and 4 bases lay in between. Germline V gives CDR1 LGHNA, CDR2 YSLEER. CDR3 residues: CASSQESGNTIYF. CDR3 DNA: TGCGCCAGCAGCCAAGAGTCAGGAAACACCATATATTTT.